This T cell receptor (beta chain) was observed in a study of blood T cell repertoires in COVID-19. Overall study: The origin of the acute and convalescent COVID-19 samples was the United States, Italy and Spain. In each case, the material was cDNA or gDNA derived from T cells, B-cell-depleted T cells, or PBMCs.

TCRdb's copy holds only in-frame clones and misses some; the assay was immunoSEQ multiplex PCR. Among about 330,000 clones, approximately 90% were seen once, and the ten largest hold around 5.9%. V was clipped by 8 bases and J by 2 bases; unmatched bases: 6. The CDR3 runs 14 residues. From germline, CDR1 is PRHDT and CDR2 FYEKMQ (reference sequence). The clonotype was recovered from a woman aged 30 to 39 who had recovered from COVID-19. Sequencing was performed on PBMCs or T cells enriched from blood (not recorded which). The chain has TRBV13 and TRBJ1-2; 9 bases are a match to TRBD1. The CDR3 protein is CASALGQGNYGYTF. The CDR3 DNA sequence: TGTGCCAGCGCTTTGGGACAGGGAAACTATGGCTACACCTTC.